Following are 15 T cell receptor beta chains from one sample sequenced in a study of shared clonotypes between healthy human individuals (dated by TCRdb to the early 2020s). Receptor amplification or capture employed the immunoSEQ multiplex PCR assay. Not all clones reach the TCRdb copy of this immuneACCESS table, which keeps in-frame sequences only. Checked studies attribute under half of the gap to unresolved V genes and leave the rest unexplained. Recorded for this sample are some 1 million clones; under 80% of them occurred a single time. Together, the top ten hold nearly 1.5% of the sample. The sample consisted of memory CD4+ T cells sorted from blood. Explained via the paper, the cell subset or site label denotes: CD45RA-negative fraction. The receptors stem from a man aged 18 to 29 in good health.

This clone was found once. At the DNA level, this CDR3 is encoded by other sequences in the same sample as well. The chain carries TRBV2 and TRBJ1-5, with D possibly matching TRBD1 (6 bases). This CDR3 spans 14 amino acids. Trimming took off 6 bases at V and 1 base at J, with 10 bases between the two ends. CDR1 and CDR2 from the germline V gene are SNHLY and FYNNEI. The CDR3 spells CASSGQTSNQPQHF. CDR3 sequence (DNA): TGTGCCAGCAGCGGACAGACGAGCAATCAGCCCCAGCATTTT.

This clone occurred a few times. The rearrangement links TRBV13 to TRBJ2-7, with TRBD2 matching 9 bases. CDR1 PRHDT and CDR2 FYEKMQ come from the germline V gene (reference sequence). CDR3 size: 16 residues. Trimming took 4 bases from V and 3 from J; bases not matched to a gene: 10. CDR3 coding DNA: TGTGCCAGCAGCTCCCGAGGTAGCGGGGGATTCTACGAGCAGTACTTC. As protein: CASSSRGSGGFYEQYF. The full variable domain, with the rest looked up from reference TRBV13 and TRBJ2-7, is AAGVIQSPRHLIKEKRETATLKCYPIPRHDTVYWYQQGPGQDPQFLISFYEKMQSDKGSIPDRFSAQQFSDYHSELNMSSLELGDSALYFCASSSRGSGGFYEQYFGPGTRLTVT.

Turning to this clone: Other DNA sequences in the same sample also yield this CDR3. CDR3 nucleotides: TGTGCCTGGAGTGCGGGGGCAACTAATGAAAAACTGTTTTTT. It is translated as CAWSAGATNEKLFF. The chain is built from TRBV30 and TRBJ1-4; perhaps TRBD1 as D (5 bases). The V gene's germline CDR1 is GTSNPN and CDR2 SVGIG (reference sequence). The CDR3 consists of 14 residues. Trimming took 1 base from V and 0 from J, leaving 6 bases between them.

This chain connects TRBV2 to TRBJ2-5; 13 bases line up with TRBD2. There are 16 residues in the CDR3. Germline CDR1 and CDR2: SNHLY and FYNNEI. Unmatched junction bases numbered 11, after V lost 6 bases and J lost 7 bases. CDR3 coding DNA: TGTGCCAGCAGGGCGCGACTAGCGGGGGGCCATGGGACCCAGTACTTC. Its translation is CASRARLAGGHGTQYF.

The V and J genes are TRBV5-4 and TRBJ2-3; D is unclear. V gave up 6 bases and J gave up 0 bases, with 11 bases separating them. The CDR3 length is 14 residues. The germline V gene encodes CDR1 SGHNT and CDR2 YYREEE (reference sequence). The CDR3 sequence: CASTTTPSTDTQYF. The CDR3 DNA reads TGTGCCAGCACCACTACCCCTAGCACAGATACGCAGTATTTT.

The chain uses TRBV7-2 and TRBJ2-7, with a weak D call TRBD2 (6 bases). Germline values: CDR1 SGHTA, CDR2 FQGNSA. This CDR3 is built from 15 residues. The V end was cut by 3 bases, the J end by 2 bases, with 14 bases between. The chain's CDR3 is CASSFYLGSPYEQYF. The CDR3 DNA reads as TGTGCCAGCAGCTTCTACCTCGGGAGTCCCTACGAGCAGTACTTC.

The chain couples TRBV2 to TRBJ1-2; unclear D gene. Germline V gene lookup returns CDR1 SNHLY and CDR2 FYNNEI. V was trimmed by 3 bases and J by 4 bases, leaving 9 bases between them. CDR3 length: 13 amino acids. As DNA, the CDR3 is TGTGCCAGCAGTGAGCGAGGTAGCTATGGCTACACCTTC. As protein: CASSERGSYGYTF.

The chain combines TRBV7-2 with TRBJ1-1, with a possible D match to TRBD1 (6 bases). CDR3 length equals 14 residues. The germline CDR1 and CDR2 sequences are SGHTA and FQGNSA. With 1 base removed from V and 1 base from J, the gap between germline ends came to 7 bases. CDR3 sequence reads: CASSLVGQNTEAFF. In DNA, the CDR3 is TGTGCCAGCAGCTTAGTGGGACAGAACACTGAAGCTTTCTTT.

CDR3 sequence (DNA): TGTGCCAGTAGTATTCAGGGCACGAACACCGGGGAGCTGTTTTTT. As protein: CASSIQGTNTGELFF. The rearrangement links TRBV19 to TRBJ2-2; weak D call: TRBD1 (5 bases). Germline V lookup: CDR1 LNHDA, CDR2 SQIVND (reference sequence). Trimming removed 3 bases at V and 0 bases at J, with 8 bases between. CDR3 size: 15 residues.

The chain links TRBV7-9 to TRBJ1-1, with a tentative D call TRBD1 (5 bases). V lost 6 bases and J 4 bases, leaving 15 bases between the germline ends. The CDR3 covers 14 residues. Germline V gives CDR1 SEHNR, CDR2 FQNEAQ (reference sequence). CDR3 DNA sequence: TGTGCCAGCAGACTTCAGGGCGGGGGCACTGAAGCTTTCTTT. It codes for CASRLQGGGTEAFF.

This chain uses TRBV5-1 with TRBJ2-2; D gene uncertain. Germline CDR1 reads SGHRS; CDR2 reads YFSETQ. This CDR3 has 15 residues. Trimming took 0 bases from V and 0 from J, leaving 6 bases between them. The CDR3, as DNA: TGCGCCAGCAGCTTGGCGGAATCGAACACCGGGGAGCTGTTTTTT. It is translated as CASSLAESNTGELFF.

V and J are TRBV28 and TRBJ1-2; D is undetermined. The CDR3 consists of 11 residues. Germline CDR1 and CDR2: MDHEN and SYDVKM. V lost 6 bases, J lost 7 bases, and 9 bases lay in between. For the CDR3, the DNA is TGTGCCAGCAGCCTCCAAGGTGGCTACACCTTC. Translated, it gives CASSLQGGYTF.

The rearrangement links TRBV5-1 to TRBJ1-5; no definite D call. The germline gives CDR1 SGHRS, CDR2 YFSETQ. Trimming cost V 4 bases and J 3 bases, with 11 bases left between them. CDR3 length: 14 amino acids. The CDR3 nucleotides read TGCGCCAGCAGCACGGACGGGTACAATCAGCCCCAGCATTTT. It translates to CASSTDGYNQPQHF. Using reference TRBV5-1 and TRBJ1-5 for the parts outside the CDR3, the full variable domain is KAGVTQTPRYLIKTRGQQVTLSCSPISGHRSVSWYQQTPGQGLQFLFEYFSETQRNKGNFPGRFSGRQFSNSRSEMNVSTLELGDSALYLCASSTDGYNQPQHFGDGTRLSIL.

The chain uses TRBV30 and TRBJ2-7; D gene ambiguous. The ends were cut back, 3 bases at V and 0 bases at J, with 24 bases in the middle. CDR3 size: 18 residues. In germline, CDR1 is GTSNPN, CDR2 SVGIG (reference sequence). DNA of the CDR3: TGTGCCTGGAGCGTACGAGGAATCCCGAAACAGAGCTCCTACGAGCAGTACTTC. Translated, it gives CAWSVRGIPKQSSYEQYF.

The chain combines TRBV18 with TRBJ2-7, with 10 bases identical to TRBD1. J gave up 7 bases and V 0 bases, and 6 bases lay outside the gene matches. Per the germline V gene, CDR1 is KGHSH and CDR2 is LQKENI. This CDR3 contains 15 residues. The CDR3 spells CASSPPMGQGYEQYF. The DNA for the CDR3 is TGTGCCAGCTCACCACCTATGGGACAGGGGTATGAGCAGTACTTC.